These 30 T cell receptor beta chains originate from one sample sequenced in a study of TIL therapy for anti-PD-1-resistant metastatic lung cancer. Sequencing used immunoSEQ v3. Measured with immunoSEQ multiplex PCR; TCRdb has only the in-frame clones, and not every one. The profile shows approximately 45,000 clones, 70% to 85% of them singletons. Noted time point: pre-treatment sample, taken before nivolumab and TIL therapy. The specimen comprised blood, sampled at baseline. Receptor source: a man between 65 and 85 years old with non-small cell lung cancer.

This clone occurred once. The chain couples TRBV2 to TRBJ1-4; D remains ambiguous. Germline V gives CDR1 SNHLY, CDR2 FYNNEI. V was clipped by 1 base and J by 8 bases, with 5 bases between them. The CDR3 is made up of 12 amino acids. CDR3 bases: TGTGCCAGCAGTGAAGTAATCGAAAAACTGTTTTTT. The encoded protein is CASSEVIEKLFF.

The V call is TRBV7-9, the J call TRBJ2-7; D is unresolved. This CDR3 is 16 amino acids long. Germline CDR1 and CDR2: SEHNR and FQNEAQ (reference sequence). V lost 3 bases and J 0 bases, leaving 15 bases between the germline ends. CDR3 in DNA: TGTGCCAGCAGCTTGGTGGTAGGCCTGAGCTCCTACGAGCAGTACTTC. Protein product: CASSLVVGLSSYEQYF.

V gene TRBV7-2 combines with J gene TRBJ2-2, with 8 bases that match TRBD2. The V gene's germline CDR1 is SGHTA and CDR2 FQGNSA. The junction had 6 bases not matched to a gene; V was cut back by 5 bases and J by 4 bases. The CDR3 covers 15 residues. CDR3 DNA: TGTGCCAGCAGCCGCCAGCGGGAGCGCACCGGGGAGCTGTTTTTT. Residues: CASSRQRERTGELFF.

This rearrangement joins TRBV9 to TRBJ1-1; tentative D call: TRBD1 (6 bases). CDR3 size: 15 residues. V was trimmed by 4 bases and J by 1 base, leaving 14 bases between them. Germline V gene sequence: CDR1 SGDLS, CDR2 YYNGEE. The chain's CDR3 is CASSSAGGKNTEAFF. The CDR3 bases are TGTGCCAGCAGCTCCGCTGGGGGCAAGAACACTGAAGCTTTCTTT.

The rearrangement joins TRBV9 to TRBJ1-1; the D is unclear. This CDR3 contains 14 residues. Trimming shortened V by 0 bases and J by 8 bases, and 14 bases separated the two germline ends. CDR1 and CDR2 from the germline V gene are SGDLS and YYNGEE. The CDR3: CASSVVPDSSEAFF. The CDR3 nucleotides are TGTGCCAGCAGCGTAGTTCCGGATTCTTCGGAAGCTTTCTTT.

This clone was recorded a few times. The genes are TRBV4-1 and TRBJ1-4; 9 bases are a match to TRBD1. The V segment lost 5 bases and the J segment 5 bases; nucleotides outside the gene matches: 6. This CDR3 has 15 residues. Germline loops: CDR1 MGHRA, CDR2 YSYEKL. The CDR3 region is CASSYGQGQNEKLFF. The CDR3 DNA sequence: TGCGCCAGCAGCTACGGACAGGGGCAGAATGAAAAACTGTTTTTT.

This chain joins TRBV25-1 and TRBJ2-5; 9 nucleotides match TRBD1. V lost 2 bases, J lost 5 bases, and 6 bases stayed unmatched. The CDR3 is 15 residues long. Germline lookup yields CDR1 MGHDK and CDR2 SYGVNS. The CDR3 reads CASSEGQGNFETQYF. CDR3 sequence (DNA): TGTGCCAGCAGTGAAGGACAGGGGAATTTTGAGACCCAGTACTTC. Full variable domain (remainder filled in from reference TRBV25-1 and TRBJ2-5): EADIYQTPRYLVIGTGKKITLECSQTMGHDKMYWYQQDPGMELHLIHYSYGVNSTEKGDLSSESTVSRIRTEHFPLTLESARPSHTSQYLCASSEGQGNFETQYFGPGTRLLVL.

In this sample, this clone turned up once. This rearrangement joins TRBV5-1 to TRBJ1-1; D is uncertain. This CDR3 spans 14 amino acids. Germline assignment: CDR1 SGHRS and CDR2 YFSETQ. V was trimmed by 0 bases and J by 1 base, leaving 7 bases between them. This CDR3 is CASSLDGGNTEAFF. For the CDR3, the DNA is TGCGCCAGCAGCTTGGATGGAGGGAACACTGAAGCTTTCTTT.

The chain employs TRBV4-1 and TRBJ1-1, with no clear D. Germline CDR1 MGHRA, CDR2 YSYEKL. V lost 3 bases to trimming and J lost 2 bases, with 13 bases between them. CDR3 length: 15 amino acids. The CDR3 DNA reads as TGCGCCAGCAGCCATGTGACGCCTGCCAACACTGAAGCTTTCTTT. It yields the protein CASSHVTPANTEAFF.

The rearrangement joins TRBV19 to TRBJ1-5; 8 bases are shared with TRBD1. The CDR3 covers 19 residues. After removal of 6 bases from V and 1 base from J, the junction contained 17 bases not matched to a gene. Germline V gene sequence: CDR1 LNHDA, CDR2 SQIVND (reference sequence). DNA of the CDR3: TGTGCCAGTAGCTCCCGAAGGTTGGACAGGGAGGGAAGCAATCAGCCCCAGCATTTT. The encoded protein is CASSSRRLDREGSNQPQHF.

The gene calls are TRBV14 and TRBJ2-3, with unresolved D. Deletions cut 3 bases from V and 2 bases from J, with 6 bases between. The germline CDR1 and CDR2 sequences are SGHDN and FVKESK. The CDR3 contains 13 residues. The CDR3 reads CASSQTTTDTQYF. DNA of the CDR3: TGTGCCAGCAGCCAGACAACCACAGATACGCAGTATTTT. The full variable domain, completed using reference TRBV14 and TRBJ2-3, is EAGVTQFPSHSVIEKGQTVTLRCDPISGHDNLYWYRRVMGKEIKFLLHFVKESKQDESGMPNNRFLAERTGGTYSTLKVQPAELEDSGVYFCASSQTTTDTQYFGPGTRLTVL.

The DNA for the CDR3 is TGTGCCAGCAGCTTCAGGACAGGGCAGGGTAATTCACCCCTCCACTTT. It codes for CASSFRTGQGNSPLHF. The chain has TRBV11-2 and TRBJ1-6, with 8 bases lining up with TRBD1. Per germline, CDR1 SGHAT and CDR2 FQNNGV. This CDR3 has 16 residues. The J segment lost 6 bases and the V segment lost 3 bases, leaving 7 bases of the junction unmatched.

The sample holds a few counts of this clone. The chain carries TRBV27 and TRBJ2-7; D possibly matches TRBD1 or TRBD2 (5 bases each). The V end was cut by 9 bases, the J end by 6 bases, with 24 bases between. The V gene's germline CDR1 is MNHEY and CDR2 SMNVEV (reference sequence). CDR3 length equals 15 residues. CDR3 in amino acids: CASCTTGTPAAEQYF. The CDR3 DNA follows: TGTGCCAGTTGCACCACCGGGACCCCCGCTGCCGAGCAGTACTTC.

A single count supports this clone. The gene calls are TRBV5-1 and TRBJ2-1; a possible D gene is TRBD2 (7 bases). The V gene lost 0 bases and the J gene lost 7 bases, with 14 bases spanning the gap. The CDR3 spans 15 residues. Germline CDR1 SGHRS, CDR2 YFSETQ. CDR3 sequence reads: CASSLAGGRENEQFF. The CDR3 DNA reads TGCGCCAGCAGCTTGGCGGGGGGCCGGGAAAATGAGCAGTTCTTC.

This clone was detected a few times. The CDR3 region has the DNA TGTGCCAGCAGTGTCCTCGGGACTTCTTACGAGCAGTACTTC. Protein product: CASSVLGTSYEQYF. The chain uses TRBV25-1 and TRBJ2-7, with D possibly TRBD2 on 6 matching bases. Germline V gives CDR1 MGHDK, CDR2 SYGVNS. V was cut by 4 bases and J by 4 bases, with 14 bases left in between. This CDR3 is 14 amino acids long.

This chain connects TRBV19 to TRBJ1-1, with D tentatively TRBD1 (6 bases). CDR3 length: 13 amino acids. V was pared by 4 bases and J by 3 bases, with 9 bases between. Germline CDR1 and CDR2: LNHDA and SQIVND (reference sequence). In DNA, the CDR3 is TGTGCCAGTAGTAAAAGACAGGACACTGAAGCTTTCTTT. This codes for CASSKRQDTEAFF. Full variable domain (rest looked up from reference TRBV19 and TRBJ1-1): DGGITQSPKYLFRKEGQNVTLSCEQNLNHDAMYWYRQDPGQGLRLIYYSQIVNDFQKGDIAEGYSVSREKKESFPLTVTSAQKNPTAFYLCASSKRQDTEAFFGQGTRLTVV.

J is TRBJ2-4 and V is TRBV4-1; a possible D gene is TRBD2 (5 bases). This CDR3 is 15 amino acids long. V lost 2 bases and J lost 0, with 8 bases in between. Germline CDR1 and CDR2: MGHRA and YSYEKL. The CDR3 bases are TGCGCCAGCAGCCAAAGGACTGAAGCCAAAAACATTCAGTACTTC. Its protein is CASSQRTEAKNIQYF.

This clone showed up just a few times. V gene TRBV6-5 combines with J gene TRBJ1-5; a weak D match, TRBD1 (5 bases). V was shortened by 6 bases and J by 4 bases, with 16 bases between the two germline ends. Germline assignment: CDR1 MNHEY and CDR2 SVGAGI. The CDR3 has 15 amino acids. The CDR3 here is CASRGSGNPNQPQHF. CDR3 bases: TGTGCCAGCAGGGGCTCAGGGAACCCAAATCAGCCCCAGCATTTT.

This clone was counted a few times. This chain joins TRBV19 and TRBJ2-7; TRBD1 agrees at 7 bases. The CDR3 is 15 amino acids. Germline trimming cut 4 bases from V and 3 bases from J; bases unmatched to any gene: 9. Germline V gene sequence: CDR1 LNHDA, CDR2 SQIVND (reference sequence). CDR3 coding DNA: TGTGCCAGTAGTAAGCAGACAGGGACGGGCTACGAGCAGTACTTC. It yields the protein CASSKQTGTGYEQYF.

The rearrangement links TRBV28 to TRBJ1-1; possibly TRBD1 for D (6 bases). CDR3 length equals 18 residues. In germline, CDR1 is MDHEN, CDR2 SYDVKM. V shed 2 bases and J shed 0 bases, with 19 bases lying between them. The CDR3 here is CASSLKRGQLIMNTEAFF. CDR3 in DNA: TGTGCCAGCAGTTTAAAAAGGGGACAACTAATCATGAACACTGAAGCTTTCTTT.

This chain links TRBV29-1 with TRBJ2-1; 9 bases are shared with TRBD2. Unmatched junction bases numbered 22, after V lost 6 bases and J lost 7 bases. Germline lookup yields CDR1 SQVTM and CDR2 ANQGSEA. The CDR3 spans 18 residues. CDR3 in DNA: TGCAGCGTGGATGGGATTGACAGGGCAATAGCGGGAGCGAATGAGCAGTTCTTC. This translates into CSVDGIDRAIAGANEQFF.

CDR3 residues: CASSLAQETAQETQYF. The CDR3 coding sequence is TGTGCCAGCAGTCTCGCCCAGGAGACGGCTCAAGAGACCCAGTACTTC. V gene TRBV27 combines with J gene TRBJ2-5; D is unclear. In germline, CDR1 is MNHEY, CDR2 SMNVEV (reference sequence). CDR3 length: 16 residues. V dropped 5 bases and J dropped 2 bases, with 18 bases sitting between them.

The rearrangement links TRBV7-9 to TRBJ1-1, with D unresolved. Between the trimmed V and J ends, which lost 5 bases and 4 bases, there was a span of 23 bases. Germline CDR1 and CDR2: SEHNR and FQNEAQ (reference sequence). The CDR3 runs 17 residues. The CDR3 DNA reads TGTGCCAGCAGCCAAGAACCCGAAAGGGTATTAGGCACTGAAGCTTTCTTT. Encoded protein: CASSQEPERVLGTEAFF.

The V gene is TRBV10-3, the J gene TRBJ2-6; TRBD1 or TRBD2 may be the D gene (5 bases each). The germline gives CDR1 ENHRY, CDR2 SYGVKD. There are 16 residues in the CDR3. V lost 9 bases to trimming and J lost 0 bases, with 15 bases between them. CDR3: CAIPGPSSSGANVLTF. CDR3 bases: TGTGCCATACCGGGACCCTCGAGCTCTGGGGCCAACGTCCTGACTTTC.

This clone has just one count. The chain carries TRBV7-8 and TRBJ2-3; D remains ambiguous. The V gene lost 1 base and the J gene lost 0 bases, with 5 bases spanning the gap. Germline V lookup: CDR1 SGHVS, CDR2 FQNEAQ. This CDR3 has 14 amino acids. The CDR3 bases are TGTGCCAGCAGCTTAGGCGTGAGCACAGATACGCAGTATTTT. Residues: CASSLGVSTDTQYF.

The table lists this clone with a few counts. The rearrangement links TRBV7-9 to TRBJ1-4; D is unresolved. Germline values: CDR1 SEHNR, CDR2 FQNEAQ (reference sequence). This CDR3 contains 14 residues. V lost 2 bases, J lost 7 bases, and 11 bases lay in between. The CDR3 protein is CASSLIPSGEKLFF. In nucleotides, the CDR3 is TGTGCCAGCAGCTTAATTCCTTCGGGTGAAAAACTGTTTTTT.

The chain joins TRBV10-3 to TRBJ2-7; TRBD2 agrees at 11 bases. J was trimmed by 3 bases and V by 3 bases; bases with no gene match: 7. CDR1 and CDR2 (germline): ENHRY, SYGVKD. This CDR3 has 16 residues. CDR3 nucleotides: TGTGCCATCAGTGATGATCGACTAGCGGGACTCTACGAGCAGTACTTC. Amino acids: CAISDDRLAGLYEQYF.

The chain links TRBV7-6 to TRBJ2-5, with D perhaps matching TRBD2 (5 bases). Trimming took off 3 bases at V and 7 bases at J, with 24 bases between the two ends. The CDR3 has 17 amino acids. Germline V gene sequence: CDR1 SGHVS, CDR2 FNYEAQ. The CDR3 coding sequence is TGTGCCAGCAGCTTCCATCCTAGGCCGGGGTCCTCAGGGACCCAGTACTTC. It translates to CASSFHPRPGSSGTQYF.

This clone was seen just once. The J gene is TRBJ2-2, the V gene TRBV7-6, with TRBD2 matching 16 bases. Germline values: CDR1 SGHVS, CDR2 FNYEAQ. V was clipped by 5 bases and J by 7 bases; unmatched bases: 7. The CDR3 consists of 17 residues. CDR3 residues: CASSLGTSGRANGELFF. CDR3 coding DNA: TGTGCCAGCAGCCTCGGGACTAGCGGGAGGGCAAACGGGGAGCTGTTTTTT. Supplemented by reference TRBV7-6 and TRBJ2-2, the full variable domain reads GAGVSQSPRYKVTKRGQDVALRCDPISGHVSLYWYRQALGQGPEFLTYFNYEAQQDKSGLPNDRFSAERPEGSISTLTIQRTEQRDSAMYRCASSLGTSGRANGELFFGEGSRLTVL.

The chain combines TRBV7-9 with TRBJ1-1, with no clear D. The V and J ends lost 3 bases and 2 bases respectively, with 10 bases between them. The CDR3 covers 14 residues. Germline lookup yields CDR1 SEHNR and CDR2 FQNEAQ (reference sequence). The CDR3 region has the DNA TGTGCCAGCAGCTTGGGTCAGGTCAACACTGAAGCTTTCTTT. Translating it yields CASSLGQVNTEAFF.